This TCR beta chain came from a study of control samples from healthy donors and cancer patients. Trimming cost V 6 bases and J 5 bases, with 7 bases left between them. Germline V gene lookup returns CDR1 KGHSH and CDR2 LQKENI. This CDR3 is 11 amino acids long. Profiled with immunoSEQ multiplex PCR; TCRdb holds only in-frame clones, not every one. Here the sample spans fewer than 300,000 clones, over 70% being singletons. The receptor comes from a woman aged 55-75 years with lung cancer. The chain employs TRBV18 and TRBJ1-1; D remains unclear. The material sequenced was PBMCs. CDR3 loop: CASSLGTEAFF. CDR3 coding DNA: TGTGCCAGCTCCCTTGGTACTGAAGCTTTCTTT.